This T cell receptor beta chain was found in a study of T cells in Graves' hyperthyroidism and ophthalmopathy. Findings and caveats of the study: Appearing also in blood were most of the thyroid clonotypes expanded above 0.001. Stable hyperthyroidism was told apart from ophthalmopathy by a model built on 13 V-J features.

This clonotype was seen only a few times. Its specificity is not known. The germline gives CDR1 SQVTM, CDR2 ANQGSEA. This CDR3 region has 12 residues. V lost 4 bases and J 6 bases, leaving 9 bases between the germline ends. Uncontrolled infection, other autoimmune disease, pregnancy or lactation disqualified patients from enrolment. The source material, RNA transcripts, was used to amplify TCR beta CDR3 regions. The HTBI primer set was used in a first-round RT-PCR of the TCR CDR3. TCRdb reanalysed the multiplex PCR reads using MiXCR and keeps one entry per CDR3 protein. The table shows hundreds of thousands of distinct CDR3 sequences, with about 14% occurring only once.

This chain uses TRBV29-1 with TRBJ2-2; D is undetermined. The specimen was blood. The origin of this receptor is a woman in her 50s with Graves' ophthalmopathy. The CDR3 nucleotides are TGCAGCGTTGTTGGGGAAGCCGGGGAGCTGTTTTTT. Translating it yields CSVVGEAGELFF.